The entry below gives a single TCR beta chain sequence along with its context. Its antigen is not yet known. Base-call qualities are not available, and no considerably larger clone is one nucleotide away. The source of the sample is a study of blood T cell repertoires in COVID-19 (dated by TCRdb to 2020 to 2022). With regard to the full study: Samples from collaborators originated in the United States, Italy and Spain and spanned both the acute and convalescent phases of COVID-19. Where available, HLA class I and class II types were taken from metadata supplied by the sample provider and were not determined by assay-based typing. The repertoires were released in a freely available public database intended as a resource for research on the immune response to SARS-CoV-2. The prospective study material was composed of cDNA or gDNA derived from T cells, B-cell-depleted T cells, or PBMCs. The samples were drawn from the first 160 participants of the ongoing ImmuneRACE study and from some 1,300 subjects provided by 6 global collaborators. Subjects who had been exposed to COVID-19, were actively infected with it, or had recovered from it provided the deeply sampled blood TCRbeta repertoires that made up the dataset. A de-identified subject ID, COVID-19 status, age in years and sex were almost always included in the sample metadata. The study at large found these results: How much clinical and demographic metadata was included differed by source and by participant, and the metadata was provided uncurated.

TCRbeta CDR3 regions were amplified from genomic DNA by means of the immunoSEQ Assay, a bias-controlled multiplex PCR. Per the original workflow: The number of nucleated cells in each sample was estimated from the amplification of reference gene primers within the assay. Sequence reads were collapsed and filtered to measure the absolute abundance of every unique TCRbeta CDR3 rearrangement. For each sample, productive Simpson clonality was calculated as the square root of Simpson's diversity index over productive rearrangements. TCRdb carries this immuneACCESS record with in-frame sequences only. Its versions omit some clonotypes, under half of them owing to an unresolved V gene in the studies checked, with the rest unexplained. That table supplies the V and J calls and clone size; D and trimming were determined from the DNA. The sample data list 35,000 to 45,000 clones, and more than 90% of these were observed just once. The ten most abundant clones make up 0.37% of the sample.

One collaborating source in Seattle enrolled patients while the patients were actively infected and followed the patients over time throughout the course of disease. Collaborating institutions collected whole blood in K2EDTA tubes following their own protocols. For TCRbeta analysis, collaborators shipped samples as frozen whole blood, isolated PBMCs, or DNA extracted from either of those sample types. CDR3 length: 15 amino acids, cysteine to phenylalanine. CDR3 DNA is the only sequence kept; it has 45 bases, read in frame from the first base. V drops 0 bases and J drops 5 bases, leaving 11 bases in between. Looking up the germline V gene yields CDR1 ENHRY and CDR2 SYGVKD.

This sequence originates from a man aged 50 or older with COVID-19, enrolled during active disease. Sequenced: peripheral blood. The rearrangement combines TRBV10-3 with TRBJ2-1; the D gene cannot be named for sure. The sequenced DNA: TGTGCCATCAGTGAGTCGGGCCGAAAGAACAATGAGCAGTTCTTC. Its protein reads: CAISESGRKNNEQFF.